The 8 T cell receptor beta chains in this list originate from one sample, sequenced in a study of response to subunit inactivated influenza vaccine. TCRdb redid the calling of the RT-PCR reads with MiXCR, one entry per CDR3 protein. The sample comprises some 850,000 distinct CDR3 sequences, about 18% of which are singletons, and about a tenth rests with the top ten. Sample: PBMCs from blood, taken more than 4 days after vaccination. The receptors originated from a man between 50 and 59 years old who received an inactivated influenza vaccine.

This clonotype turned up a few times. The V and J genes are TRBV29-1 and TRBJ2-7; 11 nucleotides match TRBD2. The CDR3 has 14 amino acids. CDR1 and CDR2 (germline): SQVTM, ANQGSEA. V lost 5 bases and J lost 0; bases outside the gene matches: 3. CDR3 coding DNA: TGCAGCGTTACCGGGACTAGCGGCTCCTACGAGCAGTACTTC. This sequence encodes CSVTGTSGSYEQYF.

Only a few counts were recorded for this clonotype. CDR3 nucleotides: TGTGCCAGCAGCGTAGGTCGGGGCCTACGGCACAATGAGCAGTTCTTC. Protein product: CASSVGRGLRHNEQFF. V and J are TRBV9 and TRBJ2-1; D may correspond to TRBD1 or TRBD2 (5 bases each). CDR3 length: 16 amino acids. Germline V lookup: CDR1 SGDLS, CDR2 YYNGEE. Trimming left V 0 bases short and J 5 bases short, with 15 bases between. Supplemented by reference TRBV9 and TRBJ2-1, the full variable domain reads DSGVTQTPKHLITATGQRVTLRCSPRSGDLSVYWYQQSLDQGLQFLIQYYNGEERAKGNILERFSAQQFPDLHSELNLSSLELGDSALYFCASSVGRGLRHNEQFFGPGTRLTVL.

This clonotype was picked up a small number of times. This chain uses TRBV20-1 with TRBJ1-5; D may be TRBD1 (6 bases). Germline CDR1 and CDR2: DFQATT and SNEGSKA (reference sequence). This CDR3 has 16 residues. Trimming shortened V by 5 bases and J by 0 bases, and 17 bases separated the two germline ends. Here the CDR3 DNA reads TGCAGTGCTCCGAAGGGGGAACGGACTAGCAATCAGCCCCAGCATTTT. This sequence encodes CSAPKGERTSNQPQHF.

Details on this clonotype: It may be a read error: a sequence one base away is much more abundant. The gene calls are TRBV12-3 or TRBV12-4 and TRBJ2-4; D is uncertain. Trimming left V 6 bases short and J 9 bases short, with 12 bases between. This CDR3 region has 12 residues. In DNA form, the CDR3 reads TGTGCCAGCAGGTTAAGTGAAGGCATTCAGTACTTC. Protein product: CASRLSEGIQYF.

V and J are TRBV29-1 and TRBJ2-5; D gene unclear. The germline CDR1 and CDR2 sequences are SQVTM and ANQGSEA. CDR3 length equals 14 residues. The V end was cut by 5 bases, the J end by 4 bases, with 17 bases between. The CDR3 reads CSVRATGNGETQYF. CDR3 coding DNA: TGCAGCGTTCGGGCCACCGGAAATGGAGAGACCCAGTACTTC.

In its sample, this clonotype was seen many times. CDR3 sequence: CASSPLSGSGANVLTF. As DNA, the CDR3 is TGTGCCAGCAGCCCATTATCCGGCTCTGGGGCCAACGTCCTGACTTTC. V gene TRBV7-8 combines with J gene TRBJ2-6; D is unclear. Deletions cut 5 bases from V and 0 bases from J, with 11 bases between. There are 16 residues in the CDR3. Germline-derived CDR1 and CDR2 are SGHVS and FQNEAQ.

This clonotype was detected a few times. CDR3 DNA: TGTGCCAGCAGTTTGGTCAGCGGGGCAAACAATGAGCAGTTCTTC. Protein sequence: CASSLVSGANNEQFF. V gene TRBV12-3 or TRBV12-4 combines with J gene TRBJ2-1; 7 positions match TRBD2. The J segment lost 5 bases and the V segment lost 3 bases, leaving 7 bases of the junction unmatched. There are 15 residues in the CDR3.

V gene TRBV24-1 combines with J gene TRBJ2-1; maybe TRBD1 (5 bases). Germline values: CDR1 KGHDR, CDR2 SFDVKD. With 4 bases removed from V and 6 bases from J, the gap between germline ends came to 12 bases. The CDR3 consists of 14 residues. As DNA, the CDR3 is TGTGCCACCAGTGACTTCAGGGCCTCCAATGAGCAGTTCTTC. The encoded protein is CATSDFRASNEQFF.